This T cell receptor (beta chain) was identified during a study of Graves' ophthalmopathy and Graves' hyperthyroidism. Looking at the study overall: Where ophthalmopathy was absent within 18 months of follow-up, hyperthyroidism was stable.

Deletions cut 1 base from V and 0 bases from J, with 4 bases between. The CDR3 has 13 residues. Germline V gives CDR1 MNHEY, CDR2 SVGEGT. Amplified TCR beta CDR3 regions were obtained using RNA transcripts as template. An opening RT-PCR round employed HTBI primers and preceded a second-round multiplex PCR. Each CDR3 protein gets one entry after TCRdb re-called the multiplex PCR reads with MiXCR. The table records 1 million to 1.3 million distinct CDR3 sequences, roughly two fifths of them present only once. Sequencing used peripheral blood or thyroid tissue (not recorded which). This chain links TRBV6-2 or TRBV6-3 with TRBJ2-7; D remains unclear. The source is an adult man with Graves' hyperthyroidism. CDR3 residues: CASSYYDSYEQYF. DNA of the CDR3: TGTGCCAGCAGTTACTACGACTCCTACGAGCAGTACTTC.